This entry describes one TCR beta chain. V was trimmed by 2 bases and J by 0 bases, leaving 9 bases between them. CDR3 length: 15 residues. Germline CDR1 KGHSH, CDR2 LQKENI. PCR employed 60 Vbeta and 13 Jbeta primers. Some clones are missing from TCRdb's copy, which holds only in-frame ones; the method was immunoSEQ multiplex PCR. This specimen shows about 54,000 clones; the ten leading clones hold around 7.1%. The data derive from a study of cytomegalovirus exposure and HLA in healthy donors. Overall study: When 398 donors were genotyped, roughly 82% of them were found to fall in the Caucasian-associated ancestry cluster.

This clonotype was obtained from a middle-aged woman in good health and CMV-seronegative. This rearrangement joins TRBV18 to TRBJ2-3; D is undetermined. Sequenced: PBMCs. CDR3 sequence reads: CASSPWSTSTDTQYF. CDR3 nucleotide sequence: TGTGCCAGCTCACCATGGTCCACTAGCACAGATACGCAGTATTTT.